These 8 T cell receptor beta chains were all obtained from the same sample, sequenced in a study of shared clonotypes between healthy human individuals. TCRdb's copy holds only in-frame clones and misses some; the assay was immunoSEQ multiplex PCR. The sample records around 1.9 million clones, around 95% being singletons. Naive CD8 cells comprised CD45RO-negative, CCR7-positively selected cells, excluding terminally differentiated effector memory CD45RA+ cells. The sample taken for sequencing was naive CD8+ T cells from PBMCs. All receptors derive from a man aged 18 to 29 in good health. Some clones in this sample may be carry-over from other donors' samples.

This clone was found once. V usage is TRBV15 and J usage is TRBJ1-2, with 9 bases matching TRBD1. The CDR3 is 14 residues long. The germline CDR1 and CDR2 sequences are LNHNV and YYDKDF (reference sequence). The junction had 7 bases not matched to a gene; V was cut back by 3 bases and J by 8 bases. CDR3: CATSSQTGGRGYTF. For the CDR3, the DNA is TGTGCCACCAGCAGCCAGACAGGGGGTAGAGGCTACACCTTC.

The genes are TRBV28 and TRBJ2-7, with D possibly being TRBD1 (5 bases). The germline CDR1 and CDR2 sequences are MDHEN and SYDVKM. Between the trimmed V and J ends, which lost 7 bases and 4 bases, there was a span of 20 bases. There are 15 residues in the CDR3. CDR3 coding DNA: TGTGCCAGCACTGCACCCGGCCAGGGTGCATACGAGCAGTACTTC. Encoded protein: CASTAPGQGAYEQYF.

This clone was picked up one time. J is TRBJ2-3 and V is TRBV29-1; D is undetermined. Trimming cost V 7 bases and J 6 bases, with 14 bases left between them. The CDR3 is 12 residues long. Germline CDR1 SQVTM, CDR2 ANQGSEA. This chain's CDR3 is CSAPASGDTQYF. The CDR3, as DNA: TGCAGCGCTCCCGCCTCGGGTGATACGCAGTATTTT.

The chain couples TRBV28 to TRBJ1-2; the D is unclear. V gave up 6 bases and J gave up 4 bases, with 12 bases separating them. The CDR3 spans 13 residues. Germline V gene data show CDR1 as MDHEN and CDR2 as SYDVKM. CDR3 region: CASRPDGSYGYTF. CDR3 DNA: TGTGCCAGCAGACCGGACGGGAGCTATGGCTACACCTTC.

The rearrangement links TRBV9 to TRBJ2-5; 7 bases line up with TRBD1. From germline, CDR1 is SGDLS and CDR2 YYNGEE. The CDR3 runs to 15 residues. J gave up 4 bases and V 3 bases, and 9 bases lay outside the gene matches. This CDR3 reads CASSESQGIGETQYF. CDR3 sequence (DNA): TGTGCCAGCAGCGAATCACAGGGGATTGGAGAGACCCAGTACTTC.

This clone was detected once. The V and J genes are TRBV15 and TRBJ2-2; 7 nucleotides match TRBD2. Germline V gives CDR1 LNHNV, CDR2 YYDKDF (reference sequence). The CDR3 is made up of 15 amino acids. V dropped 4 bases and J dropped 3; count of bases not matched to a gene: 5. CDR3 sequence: CATSTRERDTGELFF. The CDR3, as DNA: TGTGCCACCAGCACGCGGGAGCGTGACACCGGGGAGCTGTTTTTT.

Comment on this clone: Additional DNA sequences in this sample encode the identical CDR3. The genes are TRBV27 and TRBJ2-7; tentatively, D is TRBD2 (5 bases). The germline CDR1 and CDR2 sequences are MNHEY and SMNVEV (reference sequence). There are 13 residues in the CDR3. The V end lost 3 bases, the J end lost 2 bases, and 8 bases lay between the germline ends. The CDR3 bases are TGTGCCAGCAGTTTGAGAGGGCCCTACGAGCAGTACTTC. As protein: CASSLRGPYEQYF.

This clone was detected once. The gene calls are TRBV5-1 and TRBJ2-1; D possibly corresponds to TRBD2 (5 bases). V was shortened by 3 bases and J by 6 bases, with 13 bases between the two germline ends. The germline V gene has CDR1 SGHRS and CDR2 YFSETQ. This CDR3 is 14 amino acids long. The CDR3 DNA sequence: TGCGCCAGCAGCTCATCCAGCGGAGCCAATGAGCAGTTCTTC. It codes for CASSSSSGANEQFF.